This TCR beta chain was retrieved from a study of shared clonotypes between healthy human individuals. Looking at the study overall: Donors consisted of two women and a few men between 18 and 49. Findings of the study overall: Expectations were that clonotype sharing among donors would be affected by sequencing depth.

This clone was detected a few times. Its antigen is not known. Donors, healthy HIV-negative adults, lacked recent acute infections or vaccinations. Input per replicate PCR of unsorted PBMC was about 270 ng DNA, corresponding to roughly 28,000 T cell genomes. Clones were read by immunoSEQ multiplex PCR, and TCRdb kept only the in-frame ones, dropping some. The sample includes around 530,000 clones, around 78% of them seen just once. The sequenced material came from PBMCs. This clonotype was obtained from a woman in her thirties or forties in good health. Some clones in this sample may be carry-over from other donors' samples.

The CDR3 here is CASSQPRAGVNTEAFF. CDR3 sequence (DNA): TGTGCCAGCAGCCAACCCCGGGCAGGGGTGAACACTGAAGCTTTCTTT. V gene TRBV4-2 combines with J gene TRBJ1-1; D is perhaps TRBD1 (6 bases). V was pared by 2 bases and J by 0 bases, with 13 bases between. CDR1 is LGHNA, CDR2 YNFKEQ, per germline. The CDR3 has 16 residues.